This is a list of T cell receptor beta chains from one sample in a study of T-cell reconstitution after alpha-beta-depleted transplantation in children. MiXCR was run by TCRdb on the PCR reads, yielding one entry per CDR3 protein. The table shows fewer than 550,000 distinct CDR3 sequences, with around 15% occurring only once. Sequences were derived from PBMCs, mostly from graft donor cells, sampled 360 days after TCRalphabeta/CD19-depleted stem cell transplant. These receptors were obtained from a boy under two years old who had a stem cell transplant for Wiskott-Aldrich syndrome, so the T cells may come from the graft donor. CDR3s include the opening cysteine and the closing phenylalanine or tryptophan. A D gene is named only where the DNA matches it firmly. Clone sizes are given selectively: once, few, many, or a class where the clone is expanded.

j_gene | v_gene | abundance | d_gene | CDR3nt | CDR3aa
TRBJ2-3 | TRBV11-3 | NA | NA | TGTGCCAGCAGCCCAGGGGATTGGGAAGCAGATACGCAGTATTTT | CASSPGDWEADTQYF
TRBJ1-5 | TRBV10-3 | NA | NA | TGTGCCATCAGTTCCTTGACAGACAAGGGCAATCAGCCCCAGCATTTT | CAISSLTDKGNQPQHF
TRBJ2-1 | TRBV12-3/TRBV12-4 | many | NA | TGTGCCAGCAGTCCCCTCTCTAGAGCGAGAGCACCGCAGTTCTTC | CASSPLSRARAPQFF
TRBJ2-1 | TRBV3-1 | NA | NA | TGTGCCAGCAGCCGACAAGCCCTCGTCCACAATGAGCAGTTCTTC | CASSRQALVHNEQFF
TRBJ2-5 | TRBV12-3/TRBV12-4 | many | TRBD1 | TGTGCCAGCAGTCAGATCCGGGACAGACAAGAGACCCAGTACTTC | CASSQIRDRQETQYF
TRBJ1-5 | TRBV2 | NA | NA | TGTGCCAGCAGTGACGAGTTACTTAGCAATCAGCCCCAGCATTTT | CASSDELLSNQPQHF
TRBJ2-7 | TRBV4-1 | few | NA | TGCGCCAGCAGCCAAGTCAGGACGGGGAGCTCCTACGAGCAGTACTTC | CASSQVRTGSSYEQYF
TRBJ2-1 | TRBV20-1 | few | TRBD2 | TGCAGTGCTAGAGGCTTTGGGGTCGGGAGGGGAACGGGGCAGTTCTTC | CSARGFGVGRGTGQFF
TRBJ2-5 | TRBV7-2 | NA | NA | TGTGCCAGCAGCTTAGTTACAGTAGAGACCCAGTACTTC | CASSLVTVETQYF
TRBJ2-2 | TRBV7-8 | few | NA | TGTGCCAGCAGCTTAGATGGGCGCACCGGGGAGCTGTTTTTT | CASSLDGRTGELFF
TRBJ2-3 | TRBV7-2 | few | TRBD2 | TGTGCCAGCAGCTTAGCCCCAAGGAGTAGCGGGGGCAAAACAGATACGCAGTATTTT | CASSLAPRSSGGKTDTQYF
TRBJ2-7 | TRBV7-4 | NA | TRBD2 | TGTGCCAGCAGCTCCCGACTAGCGATTAGCTCCTACGAGCAGTACTTC | CASSSRLAISSYEQYF
TRBJ2-1 | TRBV2 | NA | NA | TGTGCCAGCAGCGCCGACACCAATGAGCAGTTCTTC | CASSADTNEQFF
TRBJ1-3 | TRBV20-1 | few | NA | TGCAGTGCTAGGGGTACATCGGGACGACCGGTATATTTT | CSARGTSGRPVYF
TRBJ2-1 | TRBV20-1 | NA | NA | TGCAGTGCTAGAGATAAGGGAAATGAGCAGTTCTTC | CSARDKGNEQFF
TRBJ1-4 | TRBV18 | few | NA | TGTGCCAGCTCACCAACCGGGACCGAAAAGGAGTGG | CASSPTGTEKEW
TRBJ2-3 | TRBV20-1 | NA | NA | TGCAGTGCTCGGCGAGTCACAGATACGCAGTATTTT | CSARRVTDTQYF
TRBJ1-3 | TRBV12-3/TRBV12-4 | few | NA | TGTGCCAGCAAGAGGACAGCCGTCTCTGGAAACACCATATATTTT | CASKRTAVSGNTIYF
TRBJ1-6 | TRBV11-2 | few | NA | TGTGCCAGCAGCTTAATCGGTCACAATTCACCCCTCCACTTT | CASSLIGHNSPLHF
TRBJ2-1 | TRBV6-2/TRBV6-3 | few | TRBD2 | TGTGCCAGCAGTTACTCGGGTACTAGCGGGAGGAGATTGGCCTACAATGAGCAGTTCTTC | CASSYSGTSGRRLAYNEQFF
TRBJ2-1 | TRBV6-1 | few | TRBD2 | TGTGCCAGCAGCTCTAGCGGAGTCTCCAATGAGCAGTTCTTC | CASSSSGVSNEQFF
TRBJ2-3 | TRBV10-1 | NA | NA | TGCGCCAGCAGTCGGGGCAGTTCTAGCACAGATACGCAGTATTTT | CASSRGSSSTDTQYF
TRBJ1-5 | TRBV12-3/TRBV12-4 | few | NA | TGTGCCAGCAGTTTACGGACCTACGCGTCAGGGCAGCCCCAGCATTTT | CASSLRTYASGQPQHF
TRBJ2-4 | TRBV5-1 | NA | TRBD2 | TGCGCCAGCAGCTTGTCGGGACTAGCGGGGGCGCAAGCCAAAAACATTCAGTACTTC | CASSLSGLAGAQAKNIQYF
TRBJ2-5 | TRBV5-1 | many | TRBD1 | TGCGCCAGCAGCCACAGGGGGCAGGAGACCCAGTACTTC | CASSHRGQETQYF
TRBJ2-1 | TRBV29-1 | NA | NA | TGCAGCGTTGATATACTAGTGTTTCGAAGTGAGCAGTTCTTC | CSVDILVFRSEQFF
TRBJ2-1 | TRBV7-9 | NA | TRBD2 | TGTGCCAGCAGCTTAAAACCTAGCGGTTCCTACAATGAGCAGTTCTTC | CASSLKPSGSYNEQFF
TRBJ2-3 | TRBV9 | few | NA | TGTGCCAGCAGCGTAGCTACAAGGACCCAGCAGTATTTT | CASSVATRTQQYF
TRBJ1-5 | TRBV12-3/TRBV12-4 | NA | NA | TGTGCCATCAGTCAAAAATGGTCGCCTACGTCAAGCAATCAGCCCCAGCATTTT | CAISQKWSPTSSNQPQHF
TRBJ1-1 | TRBV10-2 | NA | NA | TGCGCCAGCAGTAAGTTGGACACTGAAGCTTTCTTT | CASSKLDTEAFF
TRBJ2-7 | TRBV7-2 | NA | NA | TGTGCCAGCAGCCAGGGGAGCAAGCAGTACTTC | CASSQGSKQYF
TRBJ2-3 | TRBV28 | NA | NA | TGTGCCAGCGCCCCTCGTACCACAGATACGCAGTATTTT | CASAPRTTDTQYF
TRBJ2-3 | TRBV20-1 | few | NA | TGCAGTGCTAGAGATCTACGAGGGGGAGATACGCAGTATTTT | CSARDLRGGDTQYF
TRBJ2-1 | TRBV19 | few | NA | TGTGCCAGTAGTATCAGCTCCTACAATGAGCAGTTCTTC | CASSISSYNEQFF
TRBJ1-2 | TRBV15 | few | NA | TGTGCCACCAGCAGAGGCAGGAATGGCTACACCTTC | CATSRGRNGYTF
TRBJ2-7 | TRBV5-1 | few | TRBD2 | TGCGCCAGCAGCTTGGCGGGTAGCGGGGGCTTTCTTAGCTCCTACGAGCAGTACTTC | CASSLAGSGGFLSSYEQYF
TRBJ1-2 | TRBV12-3/TRBV12-4 | few | NA | TGTGCCAGCAGGCCAGACAGCCTTAACTATGGCTACACCTTC | CASRPDSLNYGYTF
TRBJ2-1 | TRBV12-3/TRBV12-4 | NA | NA | TGTGCCGCCGGGGGTTCCCTCGGCTTAGGGAATGAGCAGTTCTTC | CAAGGSLGLGNEQFF
TRBJ2-7 | TRBV29-1 | NA | NA | TGCAGCGTTGGTCTCGCTTCCAACTACGAGCAGTACTTC | CSVGLASNYEQYF
TRBJ2-3 | TRBV4-2 | NA | TRBD2 | TGTGCCAGCAGCCAGGAGACTAGCGGGAGTTTCACAGATACGCAGTATTTT | CASSQETSGSFTDTQYF